Shown below are 24 T cell receptor beta chains from a single sample sequenced in a study of PD-L1 blockade in urothelial cancer. Time point meaning: peripheral blood 6 weeks after treatment start. Sequencing used immunoSEQ multiplex PCR; TCRdb keeps in-frame clones, though not all of them. The sample shows about 51,000 clones, around 89% of them seen only once. Specimen: PBMCs, collected around atezolizumab (anti-PD-L1) treatment. The origin of the receptors is a man aged 60 to 69 with urothelial cancer.

V usage is TRBV7-3 and J usage is TRBJ2-6; 8 bases fit TRBD2. After removal of 6 bases from V and 2 bases from J, the junction contained 15 bases not matched to a gene. Per the germline V gene, CDR1 is SGHTA and CDR2 is FQGTGA. The CDR3 contains 19 residues. The CDR3 bases are TGTGCCAGCAGGGACCACGGCGGGGGGCGGTCTACTGGGGCCAACGTCCTGACTTTC. This encodes CASRDHGGGRSTGANVLTF.

The chain has TRBV28 and TRBJ1-2; TRBD1 matches 9 bases. Germline V gene sequence: CDR1 MDHEN, CDR2 SYDVKM. Unmatched junction bases numbered 7, after V lost 9 bases and J lost 5 bases. The CDR3 totals 13 residues. The CDR3 spells CASGGGTGYGYTF. CDR3 coding DNA: TGTGCCAGTGGGGGCGGGACAGGGTATGGCTACACCTTC.

The chain recombines TRBV9 with TRBJ1-6; 7 nucleotides agree with TRBD1. V was pared by 4 bases and J by 10 bases, with 14 bases of the junction left unmatched. The length of the CDR3 is 16 residues. Germline V lookup: CDR1 SGDLS, CDR2 YYNGEE. As DNA, the CDR3 is TGTGCCAGCAGCCAGCCTCGACAGGGAAGACCGTCACCCCTCCACTTT. Translated, it gives CASSQPRQGRPSPLHF. Looking up the rest from reference TRBV9 and TRBJ1-6 gives the full variable domain: DSGVTQTPKHLITATGQRVTLRCSPRSGDLSVYWYQQSLDQGLQFLIQYYNGEERAKGNILERFSAQQFPDLHSELNLSSLELGDSALYFCASSQPRQGRPSPLHFGNGTRLTVT.

The chain uses TRBV2 and TRBJ2-5; 12 bases fit TRBD2. With V trimmed by 2 bases and J by 5 bases, 15 bases remained unmatched. CDR3 length equals 19 residues. The germline gives CDR1 SNHLY, CDR2 FYNNEI. The DNA for the CDR3 is TGTGCCAGCAGTGAACGTGGATGGACTAGCGGGACGGGTAGGGAGACCCAGTACTTC. Protein product: CASSERGWTSGTGRETQYF.

The chain links TRBV7-9 to TRBJ2-5, with 8 bases that match TRBD2. The CDR3 has 16 residues. V lost 5 bases to trimming and J lost 1 base; unmatched junction nucleotides: 9. CDR1 and CDR2 from the germline V gene are SEHNR and FQNEAQ (reference sequence). CDR3 sequence: CASSLPSGQSQETQYF. CDR3 bases: TGTGCCAGCAGCCTACCTAGCGGGCAATCCCAAGAGACCCAGTACTTC.

CDR3 DNA: TGTGCCAGCAGCACCCTAGCGGGAGGGTTCGGCGAGCAGTACTTC. It translates to CASSTLAGGFGEQYF. The V and J genes are TRBV11-2 and TRBJ2-7, with TRBD2 identical over 12 bases. With V trimmed by 5 bases and J by 6 bases, 8 bases remained unmatched. Looked up from germline, CDR1 is SGHAT and CDR2 is FQNNGV. The CDR3 has 15 residues.

V and J are TRBV9 and TRBJ1-2; D is possibly TRBD1 (5 bases). This CDR3 contains 14 residues. Germline CDR1 and CDR2: SGDLS and YYNGEE. Trimming shortened V by 0 bases and J by 2 bases, and 8 bases separated the two germline ends. This CDR3 is CASSVVAGNYGYTF. As DNA, the CDR3 is TGTGCCAGCAGCGTAGTGGCAGGGAACTATGGCTACACCTTC.

The chain couples TRBV28 to TRBJ1-5; 8 bases line up with TRBD1. This CDR3 is built from 12 residues. The V gene end was trimmed by 7 bases and the J gene end by 6 bases; junction bases not matched to a gene: 2. Per the germline V gene, CDR1 is MDHEN and CDR2 is SYDVKM. The CDR3 protein is CASTGGLQPQHF. As DNA, the CDR3 is TGTGCCAGCACAGGGGGCCTTCAGCCCCAGCATTTT.

The chain has TRBV6-1 and TRBJ2-7; D may be TRBD1 (6 bases). Trimming took 2 bases from V and 2 from J, leaving 13 bases between them. The germline V gene has CDR1 MNHNS and CDR2 SASEGT. The length of the CDR3 is 15 residues. The CDR3 nucleotides read TGTGCCAGCAGTGAACCCGGGACACTGACCTACGAGCAGTACTTC. Translating it yields CASSEPGTLTYEQYF.

V gene TRBV18 combines with J gene TRBJ2-3; D is possibly TRBD2 (6 bases). Between the trimmed V and J ends, which lost 4 bases and 4 bases, there was a span of 12 bases. The CDR3 has 14 amino acids. CDR1 is KGHSH and CDR2 is LQKENI in the germline V gene. CDR3 in amino acids: CASSRRGDPDTQYF. DNA of the CDR3: TGTGCCAGCTCACGACGCGGGGACCCAGATACGCAGTATTTT. The entire variable domain, with the rest obtained from reference TRBV18 and TRBJ2-3, is as follows: NAGVMQNPRHLVRRRGQEARLRCSPMKGHSHVYWYRQLPEEGLKFMVYLQKENIIDESGMPKERFSAEFPKEGPSILRIQQVVRGDSAAYFCASSRRGDPDTQYFGPGTRLTVL.

This sequence joins TRBV6-6 and TRBJ2-1; TRBD1 aligns across 11 bases. The germline CDR1 and CDR2 sequences are MNHNY and SVGAGI (reference sequence). Trimming at V came to 2 bases and at J to 9 bases, leaving 6 bases not matched to a gene. The CDR3 has 15 residues. The CDR3 nucleotides are TGTGCCAGCAGTTACGTGGGGACAGGGGGAGGTGAGCAGTTCTTC. It translates to CASSYVGTGGGEQFF.

V usage is TRBV9 and J usage is TRBJ2-3; TRBD2 matches 10 bases. The trim removed 0 bases at V and 5 bases at J, leaving 9 bases unmatched. This CDR3 spans 17 amino acids. Germline CDR1 reads SGDLS; CDR2 reads YYNGEE. The CDR3 bases are TGTGCCAGCAGCGTAGTGCCTAGCGGGAGCGGTGGAGATACGCAGTATTTT. The encoded protein is CASSVVPSGSGGDTQYF.

The chain uses TRBV18 and TRBJ1-1; 10 positions match TRBD1. V dropped 2 bases and J dropped 5; count of bases not matched to a gene: 5. Germline CDR1 and CDR2: KGHSH and LQKENI. This CDR3 is 15 amino acids long. The CDR3 sequence: CASSPFDRGRTEAFF. CDR3 in DNA: TGTGCCAGCTCACCATTTGACAGGGGGCGGACTGAAGCTTTCTTT.

CDR3 sequence: CASSYYTDTQYF. In nucleotides, the CDR3 is TGTGCCAGCAGCTATTACACAGATACGCAGTATTTT. This sequence joins TRBV21-1 and TRBJ2-3; TRBD2 was called by the table and not checked on the DNA. TRBV21-1 is annotated as a pseudogene. This CDR3 has 12 residues.

This clone was seen once. The V gene is TRBV28, the J gene TRBJ2-1, with 9 bases aligning to TRBD2. Germline CDR1 is MDHEN and CDR2 is SYDVKM. V was clipped by 2 bases and J by 7 bases; unmatched bases: 6. The length of the CDR3 is 15 residues. DNA for the CDR3: TGTGCCAGCAGTTTAGAGGTAGCGGGAGCGAATGAGCAGTTCTTC. Translated, it gives CASSLEVAGANEQFF.

This clone was observed a single time. This chain uses TRBV28 with TRBJ2-1; TRBD2 matches 9 bases. CDR3 length: 16 amino acids. The germline V gene has CDR1 MDHEN and CDR2 SYDVKM. Trimming removed 5 bases from V and 0 bases from J; junction bases left unmatched: 5. CDR3 nucleotides: TGTGCCAGCAGTGACTATAGCGGGAGCTCCTACAATGAGCAGTTCTTC. Residues: CASSDYSGSSYNEQFF.

CDR3 coding DNA: TGTGCCAGCAGCCCCCCCGGTACCTACAATGAGCAGTTCTTC. This translates into CASSPPGTYNEQFF. The chain carries TRBV7-6 and TRBJ2-1; D is ambiguous. Trimming cost V 5 bases and J 2 bases, with 10 bases left between them. CDR3 length equals 14 residues. Germline V lookup: CDR1 SGHVS, CDR2 FNYEAQ.

The chain carries TRBV7-7 and TRBJ2-5; 8 bases match TRBD2. V shed 5 bases and J 4 bases; nucleotides not matched to a gene: 9. This CDR3 is built from 15 residues. Germline V lookup: CDR1 SSHAT, CDR2 FNYEAQ (reference sequence). The CDR3 DNA is TGTGCCAGCAGCCCATTGCGGGGGGCCGGAGAGACCCAGTACTTC. Its translation: CASSPLRGAGETQYF.

The chain couples TRBV6-1 to TRBJ2-5; TRBD2 might be the D (7 bases). Germline lookup yields CDR1 MNHNS and CDR2 SASEGT. This CDR3 has 17 amino acids. Trimming left V 1 base short and J 1 base short, with 16 bases between. The CDR3 sequence is CASSEGRWRGPQETQYF. For the CDR3, the DNA is TGTGCCAGCAGTGAAGGAAGGTGGCGGGGGCCCCAAGAGACCCAGTACTTC.

The rearrangement uses TRBV7-6 and TRBJ2-7, with TRBD1 identical over 8 bases. The CDR3 runs 14 residues. Germline trimming cut 1 base from V and 3 bases from J; bases unmatched to any gene: 2. Germline loops: CDR1 SGHVS, CDR2 FNYEAQ. The chain's CDR3 is CASSLEQGVYEQYF. The CDR3 DNA sequence: TGTGCCAGCAGCTTAGAACAGGGGGTCTACGAGCAGTACTTC.

This clone has only a few counts. The rearrangement joins TRBV9 to TRBJ1-1, with a possible D match to TRBD1 (6 bases). Trimming shortened V by 3 bases and J by 4 bases, and 10 bases separated the two germline ends. Germline CDR1 reads SGDLS; CDR2 reads YYNGEE. This CDR3 contains 13 residues. The CDR3 loop reads CASSGRGSTEAFF. For the CDR3, the DNA is TGTGCCAGCAGCGGCAGGGGTTCCACTGAAGCTTTCTTT.

J is TRBJ2-4 and V is TRBV2; 7 positions agree with TRBD2. The CDR3 contains 15 residues. Germline V CDR1 and CDR2: SNHLY, FYNNEI. The junction had 7 bases not matched to a gene; V was cut back by 6 bases and J by 2 bases. The CDR3 reads CASRPMGGTKNIQYF. CDR3 coding DNA: TGTGCCAGCAGACCCATGGGGGGGACCAAAAACATTCAGTACTTC. Full variable domain (rest looked up from reference TRBV2 and TRBJ2-4): EPEVTQTPSHQVTQMGQEVILRCVPISNHLYFYWYRQILGQKVEFLVSFYNNEISEKSEIFDDQFSVERPDGSNFTLKIRSTKLEDSAMYFCASRPMGGTKNIQYFGAGTRLSVL.

V is TRBV19 and J is TRBJ2-5, with D tentatively TRBD2 (6 bases). V dropped 3 bases and J dropped 6 bases, with 11 bases sitting between them. Germline lookup yields CDR1 LNHDA and CDR2 SQIVND (reference sequence). This CDR3 spans 13 amino acids. The CDR3 protein is CASSISGSKTQYF. In nucleotides, the CDR3 is TGTGCCAGTAGTATCTCCGGGAGTAAGACCCAGTACTTC.

J is TRBJ2-5 and V is TRBV6-5; TRBD1 is a possible D gene (5 bases). The CDR3 spans 15 residues. V was cut by 2 bases and J by 2 bases, with 12 bases left in between. Germline assignment: CDR1 MNHEY and CDR2 SVGAGI. The CDR3 DNA sequence: TGTGCCAGCAGTTACGACTTCAGGGAACAAGAGACCCAGTACTTC. Residues: CASSYDFREQETQYF.